This TCR beta chain was observed in a study of cytomegalovirus exposure and HLA in healthy donors. About the study: Researchers previously reported finding 90 million to 130 million unique TCR beta sequences from 150 million to 200 million T cells. Whole-study findings and limits: Among donors in an Asian-associated ancestry cluster, a later analysis reportedly found fewer N-insertions than the roughly 610-donor mean. Rare sequences made up most TCRs, while some public TCRs were found in many donors.

A note on this clone: Antigen unknown.

A multiplex PCR was run with 60 Vbeta primers and 13 Jbeta primers. The authors' processing: An analysis performed later counted 72 million or so unique TCR beta chains (roughly 9.9 million of them shared). Assay used: immunoSEQ multiplex PCR; TCRdb lists only in-frame clones, some missing. Clone size and the V and J calls come from that table; the DNA yielded D and trimming. Among 130,000 to 150,000 clones listed, around four fifths were seen once. The germline CDR1 and CDR2 sequences are SGHVS and FNYEAQ. This CDR3 is 14 amino acids long. Unmatched junction bases numbered 3, after V lost 0 bases and J lost 9 bases.

The source material was PBMCs. This clonotype was sampled from a man younger than 45 in good health and CMV-seronegative. J is TRBJ2-1 and V is TRBV7-6; 9 bases fit TRBD1. The CDR3 spells CASSLAMTGGEQFF. The CDR3 coding sequence is TGTGCCAGCAGCTTAGCGATGACAGGGGGTGAGCAGTTCTTC.